The next 17 T cell receptor beta chains were all read from a single sample in a study of T cells in tuberculosis. Repertoires were generated with immunoSEQ multiplex PCR, while TCRdb's copy carries only in-frame clones and drops some. Of tens of thousands of clones in the sample, 90% to 95% were seen once. The sequenced material came from PBMCs. Source of these receptors: a donor under 30 with latent tuberculosis or without tuberculosis infection. Some clones in this sample may be carry-over from other donors' samples.

The chain employs TRBV7-9 and TRBJ2-3, with 8 bases lining up with TRBD2. After removal of 5 bases from V and 2 bases from J, the junction contained 18 bases not matched to a gene. Germline V gene sequence: CDR1 SEHNR, CDR2 FQNEAQ (reference sequence). The CDR3 is 19 residues long. CDR3 sequence: CASSAPLSPAGALTDTQYF. The CDR3 DNA is TGTGCCAGCAGCGCCCCCTTGAGTCCAGCGGGGGCCCTCACAGATACGCAGTATTTT.

The chain has TRBV19 and TRBJ1-4; tentatively, D is TRBD1 (6 bases). CDR1 and CDR2 from the germline V gene are LNHDA and SQIVND (reference sequence). V was shortened by 2 bases and J by 5 bases, with 12 bases between the two germline ends. The CDR3 has 15 amino acids. CDR3 protein: CASSIRQEENEKLFF. The CDR3 DNA sequence: TGTGCCAGTAGTATACGACAGGAAGAGAATGAAAAACTGTTTTTT. The variable domain in full, with the rest retrieved from reference TRBV19 and TRBJ1-4, is DGGITQSPKYLFRKEGQNVTLSCEQNLNHDAMYWYRQDPGQGLRLIYYSQIVNDFQKGDIAEGYSVSREKKESFPLTVTSAQKNPTAFYLCASSIRQEENEKLFFGSGTQLSVL.

V usage is TRBV4-2 and J usage is TRBJ2-5; 15 bases align to TRBD2. This CDR3 comprises 17 residues. Germline V gene lookup returns CDR1 LGHNA and CDR2 YNFKEQ. The V gene end was trimmed by 1 base and the J gene end by 5 bases; junction bases not matched to a gene: 5. CDR3 residues: CASSQGTSGRALETQYF. CDR3 sequence (DNA): TGTGCCAGCAGCCAAGGGACTAGCGGGAGGGCCCTCGAGACCCAGTACTTC.

The chain couples TRBV6-5 to TRBJ1-1; the D gene is possibly TRBD1 (6 bases). This CDR3 comprises 13 residues. V was shortened by 7 bases and J by 1 base, with 10 bases between the two germline ends. Germline lookup yields CDR1 MNHEY and CDR2 SVGAGI. In DNA, the CDR3 is TGTGCCAGCACCGGACAGCAGAACACTGAAGCTTTCTTT. This translates into CASTGQQNTEAFF.

The chain uses TRBV5-1 and TRBJ2-2; D possibly corresponds to TRBD2 (5 bases). The germline CDR1 and CDR2 sequences are SGHRS and YFSETQ. The V end lost 2 bases, the J end lost 5 bases, and 13 bases lay between the germline ends. The length of the CDR3 is 15 residues. In DNA, the CDR3 is TGCGCCAGCAGCTTAGCAGCCGGGGAAACCGGGGAGCTGTTTTTT. Translating it yields CASSLAAGETGELFF.

The chain joins TRBV29-1 to TRBJ1-1; no clear D. The CDR3 has 10 residues. The germline V gene encodes CDR1 SQVTM and CDR2 ANQGSEA. Trimming took 7 bases from V and 4 from J, leaving 7 bases between them. The CDR3 DNA is TGCAGCGCCCAGATCACTGAAGCTTTCTTT. Protein: CSAQITEAFF.

The chain combines TRBV14 with TRBJ1-6; D remains ambiguous. Germline V gene data show CDR1 as SGHDN and CDR2 as FVKESK. The CDR3 length is 14 residues. Deletions cut 0 bases from V and 6 bases from J, with 6 bases between. The CDR3 nucleotides read TGTGCCAGCAGCCAAGAGATCGGTAATTCACCCCTCCACTTT. Translating it yields CASSQEIGNSPLHF.

The chain combines TRBV11-2 with TRBJ1-1; 11 nucleotides line up with TRBD1. V was clipped by 5 bases and J by 0 bases; unmatched bases: 8. CDR3 length equals 17 residues. The V gene's germline CDR1 is SGHAT and CDR2 FQNNGV. The CDR3 DNA is TGTGCCAGCAGCGTCGGGACAGGGGGTTTCATGAACACTGAAGCTTTCTTT. Translation: CASSVGTGGFMNTEAFF. Filled out from reference TRBV11-2 and TRBJ1-1, the complete variable domain reads EAGVAQSPRYKIIEKRQSVAFWCNPISGHATLYWYQQILGQGPKLLIQFQNNGVVDDSQLPKDRFSAERLKGVDSTLKIQPAKLEDSAVYLCASSVGTGGFMNTEAFFGQGTRLTVV.

V usage is TRBV29-1 and J usage is TRBJ1-1; D is perhaps TRBD1 (5 bases). The CDR3 is 18 residues long. Trimming stripped 7 bases from V and 6 bases from J, with 33 bases between. Germline V gene lookup returns CDR1 SQVTM and CDR2 ANQGSEA. CDR3 coding DNA: TGCAGCGCCCGATATTCGACAGCCAATATTCTCGTCCCCGCTGAAGCTTTCTTT. Amino acids: CSARYSTANILVPAEAFF. The full variable domain, its missing parts supplied by reference TRBV29-1 and TRBJ1-1, is SAVISQKPSRDICQRGTSLTIQCQVDSQVTMMFWYRQQPGQSLTLIATANQGSEATYESGFVIDKFPISRPNLTFSTLTVSNMSPEDSSIYLCSARYSTANILVPAEAFFGQGTRLTVV.

This chain joins TRBV2 and TRBJ2-7, with no clear D. Germline CDR1 SNHLY, CDR2 FYNNEI. V lost 4 bases, J lost 1 base, and 11 bases lay in between. The CDR3 totals 14 residues. The CDR3 spells CASSGSKTSYEQYF. CDR3 coding DNA: TGTGCCAGCAGTGGAAGTAAAACATCCTACGAGCAGTACTTC. The full variable domain, in which reference TRBV2 and TRBJ2-7 provide the parts outside the CDR3, is EPEVTQTPSHQVTQMGQEVILRCVPISNHLYFYWYRQILGQKVEFLVSFYNNEISEKSEIFDDQFSVERPDGSNFTLKIRSTKLEDSAMYFCASSGSKTSYEQYFGPGTRLTVT.

The V and J genes are TRBV6-5 and TRBJ1-1, with unresolved D. CDR1 MNHEY and CDR2 SVGAGI come from the germline V gene. CDR3 length: 12 amino acids. Trimming removed 0 bases from V and 7 bases from J, with 6 bases in between. This CDR3 is CASSYSGSEAFF. The DNA for the CDR3 is TGTGCCAGCAGTTACTCGGGCAGTGAAGCTTTCTTT.

The V call is TRBV6-5, the J call TRBJ2-7, with 9 bases fitting TRBD1. Germline lookup yields CDR1 MNHEY and CDR2 SVGAGI. The V gene end was trimmed by 0 bases and the J gene end by 0 bases; junction bases not matched to a gene: 3. This CDR3 contains 16 residues. This chain's CDR3 is CASSYSTGGPSYEQYF. The DNA for the CDR3 is TGTGCCAGCAGTTACTCAACAGGGGGCCCCTCCTACGAGCAGTACTTC.

The V gene is TRBV6-1, the J gene TRBJ1-2; D not resolved. V lost 3 bases and J 0 bases, leaving 20 bases between the germline ends. The germline CDR1 and CDR2 sequences are MNHNS and SASEGT. The CDR3 loop spans 18 amino acids. CDR3 sequence: CASSDRPPRRGANYGYTF. In DNA, the CDR3 is TGTGCCAGCAGTGATCGACCGCCCCGCCGGGGAGCTAACTATGGCTACACCTTC.

The chain joins TRBV7-2 to TRBJ2-3; D might be TRBD2 (7 bases). V shed 7 bases and J shed 9 bases, with 26 bases lying between them. CDR1 SGHTA and CDR2 FQGNSA come from the germline V gene. This CDR3 comprises 16 residues. In nucleotides, the CDR3 is TGTGCCAGCATTGGCGGGGGCCCCCGCCGGGGAGGAACGCAGTATTTT. It is translated as CASIGGGPRRGGTQYF. Combining the CDR3 with reference TRBV7-2 and TRBJ2-3 gives the whole variable domain GAGVSQSPSNKVTEKGKDVELRCDPISGHTALYWYRQSLGQGLEFLIYFQGNSAPDKSGLPSDRFSAERTGGSVSTLTIQRTQQEDSAVYLCASIGGGPRRGGTQYFGPGTRLTVL.

This rearrangement joins TRBV11-2 to TRBJ2-7, with unresolved D. Germline CDR1 is SGHAT and CDR2 is FQNNGV. This CDR3 is 15 amino acids long. Trimming removed 5 bases at V and 0 bases at J, with 14 bases between. CDR3 sequence (DNA): TGTGCCAGCAGCCCCACCGCGGCCTCCTCCTACGAGCAGTACTTC. This codes for CASSPTAASSYEQYF.

The gene calls are TRBV9 and TRBJ2-1; possible D gene TRBD2, 7 bases. CDR1 is SGDLS, CDR2 YYNGEE, per germline. The V end was cut by 7 bases, the J end by 4 bases, with 15 bases between. The CDR3 runs 14 residues. The CDR3 reads CASVGEGGYNEQFF. The CDR3 DNA follows: TGTGCCAGCGTCGGGGAGGGGGGTTACAATGAGCAGTTCTTC. The full variable domain, its missing parts supplied by reference TRBV9 and TRBJ2-1, is DSGVTQTPKHLITATGQRVTLRCSPRSGDLSVYWYQQSLDQGLQFLIQYYNGEERAKGNILERFSAQQFPDLHSELNLSSLELGDSALYFCASVGEGGYNEQFFGPGTRLTVL.

This chain joins TRBV5-1 and TRBJ2-3; 10 bases match TRBD2. V lost 2 bases to trimming and J lost 0 bases; unmatched junction nucleotides: 6. The CDR3 has 17 amino acids. Per the germline V gene, CDR1 is SGHRS and CDR2 is YFSETQ. The CDR3 spells CASSLIAGGSSTDTQYF. For the CDR3, the DNA is TGCGCCAGCAGCTTAATAGCGGGAGGTTCGAGCACAGATACGCAGTATTTT.